This T cell receptor beta chain was identified during a study of blood T cell repertoires in COVID-19. The length of the CDR3 is 14 residues. V dropped 7 bases and J dropped 5; count of bases not matched to a gene: 9. Germline-derived CDR1 and CDR2 are MDHEN and SYDVKM. The method was immunoSEQ multiplex PCR; TCRdb's version includes in-frame clones alone and lacks a portion of them. This repertoire shows around 170,000 clones, roughly four fifths found once; its top ten account for around 15%. The source material was peripheral blood. This receptor was identified in a man aged 30-40 years with active or convalescent COVID-19. V gene TRBV28 combines with J gene TRBJ1-2; 8 bases align to TRBD1. The CDR3 reads CASNIRGRGYGYTF. The CDR3 nucleotides are TGTGCCAGCAATATCAGGGGGCGCGGATATGGCTACACCTTC.